Below are 18 T cell receptor beta chains sequenced from a single sample in a study of regulatory T cells in long-lasting Graves disease. Arm-PCR of CDR3 regions and iRepertoire HTBI primers were the basis on which TCR beta libraries were built. One entry per CDR3 protein results from TCRdb running MiXCR on the multiplex PCR reads. This table holds 600,000 to 850,000 distinct CDR3 sequences, 25% to 30% found once. The time point is: persistent/refractory GD, antithyroid drugs over 5 years with positive TRAb. The authors made the TCR library using RNA they extracted from PBMCs. The specimen was peripheral blood mononuclear cells (PBMCs), collected when the disease was refractory, from a patient treated with antithyroid drugs. The source is a female donor with Graves disease.

This clonotype came up many times. The chain employs TRBV11-2 and TRBJ2-7; 8 bases are shared with TRBD1. Germline values: CDR1 SGHAT, CDR2 FQNNGV. The CDR3 has 14 residues. The trim removed 5 bases at V and 2 bases at J, leaving 5 bases unmatched. The CDR3 DNA sequence: TGTGCCAGCAGCCTCAGGGGGCCCACCTACGAGCAGTACTTC. Its protein product is CASSLRGPTYEQYF.

V is TRBV5-1 and J is TRBJ2-7; the match to TRBD2 covers 15 bases. Trimming cost V 4 bases and J 1 base; bases outside gene matches: 6. In germline, CDR1 is SGHRS, CDR2 YFSETQ. This CDR3 comprises 17 residues. CDR3 sequence: CASSTGLAGGWSYEQYF. The CDR3 coding sequence is TGCGCCAGCAGCACGGGACTAGCGGGAGGTTGGTCCTACGAGCAGTACTTC. The variable domain in full, completed from reference TRBV5-1 and TRBJ2-7, reads KAGVTQTPRYLIKTRGQQVTLSCSPISGHRSVSWYQQTPGQGLQFLFEYFSETQRNKGNFPGRFSGRQFSNSRSEMNVSTLELGDSALYLCASSTGLAGGWSYEQYFGPGTRLTVT.

The chain has TRBV12-3 or TRBV12-4 and TRBJ1-2, with unresolved D. CDR3 length: 13 amino acids. The ends were cut back, 10 bases at V and 8 bases at J, with 20 bases in the middle. The CDR3 sequence: CATSFGRTAGYTF. DNA of the CDR3: TGTGCCACCTCTTTCGGGCGGACTGCGGGCTACACCTTC.

This chain links TRBV30 with TRBJ1-1; D remains ambiguous. Trimming stripped 0 bases from V and 0 bases from J, with 8 bases between. Germline lookup yields CDR1 GTSNPN and CDR2 SVGIG (reference sequence). The CDR3 length is 14 residues. This chain's CDR3 is CAWSVRRLNTEAFF. CDR3 DNA: TGTGCCTGGAGTGTACGACGTCTGAACACTGAAGCTTTCTTT.

Comments on this clonotype: It may be a read error: a sequence one base away is much more abundant. The chain couples TRBV12-3 or TRBV12-4 to TRBJ1-1; D possibly corresponds to TRBD1 (6 bases). The CDR3 is made up of 15 amino acids. Trimming removed 5 bases from V and 4 bases from J, with 17 bases in between. In nucleotides, the CDR3 is TGTGCCAGCAGTCCTATGGACAGACCGAGCACTGAAGCTTTCTTT. Translating it yields CASSPMDRPSTEAFF.

CDR3 nucleotides: TGTGCCAGCAGCTTGCCGAGCAGGGGGCGCGTAAACACTGAAGCTTTCTTT. This encodes CASSLPSRGRVNTEAFF. This sequence joins TRBV5-5 and TRBJ1-1, with 8 bases fitting TRBD1. J gave up 2 bases and V 1 base, and 10 bases lay outside the gene matches. The CDR3 is made up of 17 amino acids. Germline V CDR1 and CDR2: SGHKS, YYEKEE (reference sequence).

In this sample, this clonotype turned up a few times. The chain joins TRBV5-1 to TRBJ1-1, with 12 positions matching TRBD1. V shed 3 bases and J 3 bases; nucleotides not matched to a gene: 6. The CDR3 loop spans 16 amino acids. Germline CDR1 and CDR2: SGHRS and YFSETQ. CDR3: CASSSGTGGPHTEAFF. The CDR3 DNA sequence: TGCGCCAGCAGCTCCGGGACAGGGGGCCCGCACACTGAAGCTTTCTTT.

This clonotype was picked up a small number of times. V usage is TRBV12-3 or TRBV12-4 and J usage is TRBJ1-1; perhaps TRBD1 as D (6 bases). This CDR3 is built from 13 residues. V dropped 0 bases and J dropped 8 bases, with 10 bases sitting between them. Written as DNA, the CDR3 is TGTGCCAGCAGTTTAGCCGGGGGCTCCGAAGCTTTCTTT. Residues: CASSLAGGSEAFF.

This clonotype was detected ten times or more. This sequence joins TRBV28 and TRBJ1-2, with 9 nucleotides matching TRBD1. Trimming removed 8 bases from V and 6 bases from J; junction bases left unmatched: 7. Germline CDR1 MDHEN, CDR2 SYDVKM. The CDR3 is 13 amino acids. CDR3 protein: CASATGGIDGYTF. CDR3 coding DNA: TGTGCCAGCGCTACAGGGGGCATAGATGGCTACACCTTC.

The chain's CDR3 is CSVTPQDYEQYF. The CDR3 region has the DNA TGCAGTGTTACTCCGCAGGATTACGAGCAGTACTTC. The chain links TRBV20-1 to TRBJ2-7; D gene uncertain. The V end lost 7 bases, the J end lost 4 bases, and 14 bases lay between the germline ends. Germline V gene lookup returns CDR1 DFQATT and CDR2 SNEGSKA (reference sequence). This CDR3 comprises 12 residues.

The chain carries TRBV12-3 or TRBV12-4 and TRBJ1-1; D may be TRBD1 (6 bases). This CDR3 is built from 16 residues. The germline V and J ends were trimmed by 1 base and 4 bases, with 16 bases remaining between them. CDR3 bases: TGTGCCAGCAGTTTAGGGGGGCAGGGAACGGCCACTGAAGCTTTCTTT. Residues: CASSLGGQGTATEAFF.

V is TRBV10-3 and J is TRBJ1-1, with TRBD1 identical over 7 bases. CDR1 is ENHRY, CDR2 SYGVKD, per germline. Trimming at V came to 6 bases and at J to 1 base, leaving 8 bases not matched to a gene. The CDR3 runs 15 residues. The chain's CDR3 is CAIRKPGTENTEAFF. For the CDR3, the DNA is TGTGCCATCAGAAAACCAGGGACAGAGAACACTGAAGCTTTCTTT.

The chain has TRBV20-1 and TRBJ2-1; 7 nucleotides line up with TRBD2. The CDR3 length is 19 residues. Trimming took 3 bases from V and 2 from J; bases not matched to a gene: 19. Germline V gene data show CDR1 as DFQATT and CDR2 as SNEGSKA (reference sequence). CDR3 amino acids: CSASRLRGRAGEAYNEQFF. The CDR3 DNA sequence: TGCAGTGCTAGTCGCCTCCGGGGCCGGGCGGGAGAGGCCTACAATGAGCAGTTCTTC.

The rearrangement uses TRBV9 and TRBJ1-2; D is unresolved. The germline V gene has CDR1 SGDLS and CDR2 YYNGEE. CDR3 length: 16 amino acids. V was cut by 0 bases and J by 2 bases, with 14 bases left in between. The CDR3 sequence: CASSVDQAFRNYGYTF. In DNA, the CDR3 is TGTGCCAGCAGCGTAGATCAGGCATTCCGCAACTATGGCTACACCTTC.

This clonotype was recorded at least ten times. The chain links TRBV7-2 to TRBJ1-2; 8 nucleotides align to TRBD1. The trim removed 3 bases at V and 4 bases at J, leaving 7 bases unmatched. Germline CDR1 SGHTA, CDR2 FQGNSA. The length of the CDR3 is 15 residues. The DNA of the CDR3 is TGTGCCAGCAGCTTGGGTATGACAGGGGTCTATGGCTACACCTTC. This translates into CASSLGMTGVYGYTF.

This rearrangement joins TRBV28 to TRBJ1-6, with a possible D match to TRBD1 (5 bases). This CDR3 has 13 amino acids. Germline V lookup: CDR1 MDHEN, CDR2 SYDVKM. The V end lost 6 bases, the J end lost 6 bases, and 9 bases lay between the germline ends. Here the CDR3 reads CASRDGGNSPLHF. As DNA, the CDR3 is TGTGCCAGCAGAGATGGGGGTAATTCACCCCTCCACTTT.

This chain joins TRBV6-2 or TRBV6-3 and TRBJ2-7; TRBD2 is a possible D gene (5 bases). Germline V gene sequence: CDR1 MNHEY, CDR2 SVGEGT. V was pared by 2 bases and J by 1 base, with 12 bases between. The CDR3 covers 15 residues. CDR3 DNA: TGTGCCAGCAGTTACGCGGGCCTTTTTTCCTACGAGCAGTACTTC. It codes for CASSYAGLFSYEQYF.

In this sample, this clonotype turned up many times. At one of its ends the junction is not consistent with the germline gene, which may arise from a read error. The gene calls are TRBV20-1 and TRBJ2-7; 9 nucleotides agree with TRBD2. The CDR3 runs to 13 residues. Germline values: CDR1 DFQATT, CDR2 SNEGSKA (reference sequence). CDR3 region: CSARAGGAYEQYF. CDR3 nucleotide sequence: TGCAGTGCGAGAGCGGGAGGTGCCTACGAGCAGTACTTC.